Below, 26 T cell receptor beta chains from the same sample are listed, as sequenced in a study of T cell responses to AZD1222 COVID-19 vaccine. Here immunoSEQ multiplex PCR was the method, and the copy in TCRdb shows in-frame clones only, minus some. The sample consists of about 100,000 clones, approximately 87% of them appearing once. This specimen was peripheral blood, taken on day 0 of AZD1222 vaccination. The receptors were gathered from an adult in good health.

J is TRBJ2-3 and V is TRBV4-1; 7 bases align to TRBD2. The ends lost 4 bases at V and 3 bases at J; junction bases unmatched: 19. The CDR3 is 19 residues long. Germline lookup yields CDR1 MGHRA and CDR2 YSYEKL. CDR3 sequence reads: CASSRRDQRGSLRTDTQYF. The CDR3 DNA follows: TGCGCCAGCAGCCGCCGGGACCAGCGGGGATCCCTTCGGACAGATACGCAGTATTTT.

The chain joins TRBV5-6 to TRBJ2-3; D remains ambiguous. Trimming shortened V by 5 bases and J by 3 bases, and 13 bases separated the two germline ends. The CDR3 totals 14 residues. Germline CDR1 SGHDT, CDR2 YYEEEE. CDR3 nucleotides: TGTGCCAGCAGTTCCCCAGGCCAGACAGATACGCAGTATTTT. Protein sequence: CASSSPGQTDTQYF.

CDR3: CASSYLAGDQETQYF. The CDR3 coding sequence is TGTGCCAGCAGTTACCTAGCGGGAGACCAAGAGACCCAGTACTTC. The rearrangement uses TRBV6-2 or TRBV6-3 and TRBJ2-5; 10 bases fit TRBD2. The trim removed 2 bases at V and 0 bases at J, leaving 0 bases unmatched. CDR3 size: 15 residues. Germline V gene data show CDR1 as MNHEY and CDR2 as SVGEGT.

The V call is TRBV3-1 (or the pseudogene TRBV3-2), the J call TRBJ2-7; a possible D gene is TRBD1 (5 bases). Germline loops: CDR1 LGHDT, CDR2 YNNKEL (reference sequence). The V and J ends lost 4 bases and 0 bases respectively, with 13 bases between them. This CDR3 comprises 15 residues. CDR3 coding DNA: TGTGCCAGCAGCCCGGCGTTACAGGTCTCCTACGAGCAGTACTTC. Protein sequence: CASSPALQVSYEQYF.

This chain joins TRBV27 and TRBJ2-3; 10 nucleotides align to TRBD2. V lost 5 bases to trimming and J lost 6 bases; unmatched junction nucleotides: 5. In germline, CDR1 is MNHEY, CDR2 SMNVEV (reference sequence). This CDR3 has 14 amino acids. The CDR3 DNA follows: TGTGCCAGCAGTCTCAGCGGGAGGGCGGATACGCAGTATTTT. This codes for CASSLSGRADTQYF.

The V and J genes are TRBV7-2 and TRBJ1-2; 9 bases are shared with TRBD1. The CDR3 covers 15 residues. Germline loops: CDR1 SGHTA, CDR2 FQGNSA. Trimming removed 7 bases from V and 5 bases from J; junction bases left unmatched: 11. The CDR3 is CASTQVGTGKYGYTF. The CDR3 DNA reads as TGTGCCAGCACCCAGGTCGGGACAGGGAAATATGGCTACACCTTC.

The chain has TRBV6-5 and TRBJ2-7; 8 bases agree with TRBD2. This CDR3 comprises 14 residues. Germline V gives CDR1 MNHEY, CDR2 SVGAGI. V trimming: 0 bases; J trimming: 4 bases; junction bases outside the gene matches: 2. The CDR3: CASSYSGTRYEQYF. DNA of the CDR3: TGTGCCAGCAGTTACTCCGGGACTAGGTACGAGCAGTACTTC.

The chain uses TRBV18 and TRBJ2-7; a weak D match, TRBD1 (6 bases). Per the germline V gene, CDR1 is KGHSH and CDR2 is LQKENI. This CDR3 is built from 14 residues. With 3 bases removed from V and 6 bases from J, the gap between germline ends came to 15 bases. The CDR3 nucleotides are TGTGCCAGCTCACCGGAGCAGGGGTATACCGAGCAGTACTTC. Protein: CASSPEQGYTEQYF.

The V call is TRBV7-9, the J call TRBJ1-2; D is unresolved. Germline CDR1 and CDR2: SEHNR and FQNEAQ (reference sequence). Trimming cost V 5 bases and J 0 bases, with 10 bases left between them. This CDR3 is 14 amino acids long. CDR3 sequence: CASSPPGANYGYTF. CDR3 bases: TGTGCCAGCAGCCCCCCGGGAGCTAACTATGGCTACACCTTC.

The chain couples TRBV10-3 to TRBJ1-1; possible D gene TRBD1, 5 bases. Trimming cost V 4 bases and J 1 base, with 10 bases left between them. The CDR3 consists of 14 residues. Germline CDR1 reads ENHRY; CDR2 reads SYGVKD. DNA for the CDR3: TGTGCCATCAGTGCAGGGAACGGGAACACTGAAGCTTTCTTT. Its protein is CAISAGNGNTEAFF.

V gene TRBV7-8 combines with J gene TRBJ1-6; unclear D gene. The CDR3 spans 20 residues. V dropped 5 bases and J dropped 1 base, with 24 bases sitting between them. The germline CDR1 and CDR2 sequences are SGHVS and FQNEAQ. This CDR3 reads CASSVPRSRPNRSYNSPLHF. CDR3 nucleotides: TGTGCCAGCAGCGTTCCCAGGTCAAGACCCAATCGATCCTATAATTCACCCCTCCACTTT.

This chain links TRBV19 with TRBJ1-3; the D gene is possibly TRBD1 (6 bases). Trimming pared 4 bases from V and 0 bases from J, leaving 7 bases between. This CDR3 has 14 residues. The germline gives CDR1 LNHDA, CDR2 SQIVND (reference sequence). CDR3 protein: CASSKQGSGNTIYF. The CDR3 region has the DNA TGTGCCAGTAGTAAACAGGGCTCTGGAAACACCATATATTTT.

This clone was picked up a small number of times. This chain connects TRBV5-5 to TRBJ2-7, with TRBD2 as a possible D gene (6 bases). Trimming shortened V by 2 bases and J by 4 bases, and 16 bases separated the two germline ends. This CDR3 has 15 amino acids. Germline CDR1 and CDR2: SGHKS and YYEKEE (reference sequence). CDR3 sequence reads: CASSLDGSVDYEQYF. The CDR3 nucleotides read TGTGCCAGCAGCTTAGACGGGAGCGTGGATTACGAGCAGTACTTC.

The chain carries TRBV15 and TRBJ1-5; possibly TRBD1 for D (5 bases). CDR1 is LNHNV, CDR2 YYDKDF, per germline (reference sequence). The V end lost 5 bases, the J end lost 3 bases, and 23 bases lay between the germline ends. CDR3 length: 18 residues. Here the CDR3 DNA reads TGTGCCACCAGCGGCCCCCGCTGGCGGGGGATGGCCAATCAGCCCCAGCATTTT. Amino acids: CATSGPRWRGMANQPQHF. Combining the CDR3 with reference TRBV15 and TRBJ1-5 gives the whole variable domain DAMVIQNPRYQVTQFGKPVTLSCSQTLNHNVMYWYQQKSSQAPKLLFHYYDKDFNNEADTPDNFQSRRPNTSFCFLDIRSPGLGDTAMYLCATSGPRWRGMANQPQHFGDGTRLSIL.

CDR3 residues: CASSALSDTEAFF. The CDR3 DNA reads as TGTGCCAGTAGTGCATTATCGGACACTGAAGCTTTCTTT. The chain employs TRBV19 and TRBJ1-1; D is uncertain. CDR3 length equals 13 residues. Deletions cut 5 bases from V and 3 bases from J, with 10 bases between. Per the germline V gene, CDR1 is LNHDA and CDR2 is SQIVND (reference sequence).

The rearrangement uses TRBV6-2 or TRBV6-3 and TRBJ1-6; 9 nucleotides align to TRBD1. Germline-derived CDR1 and CDR2 are MNHEY and SVGEGT. J lost 7 bases, V lost 2 bases, and 3 bases had no gene match. The CDR3 loop spans 15 amino acids. The CDR3 DNA is TGTGCCAGCAGTTACGCCGGACAGGGGAATTCACCCCTCCACTTT. As protein: CASSYAGQGNSPLHF.

The genes are TRBV13 and TRBJ1-2; D is ambiguous. This CDR3 is 14 amino acids long. CDR1 and CDR2 from the germline V gene are PRHDT and FYEKMQ (reference sequence). The germline V and J ends were trimmed by 6 bases and 6 bases, with 17 bases remaining between them. CDR3 sequence: CASSSGRGSNGYTF. CDR3 in DNA: TGTGCCAGCAGTTCCGGACGCGGCTCCAATGGCTACACCTTC.

This chain joins TRBV12-3 or TRBV12-4 and TRBJ1-2; D gene ambiguous. The ends were cut back, 7 bases at V and 4 bases at J, with 13 bases in the middle. CDR3 length: 13 amino acids. CDR3 region: CASKIAGPYGYTF. CDR3 DNA sequence: TGTGCCAGCAAAATAGCCGGACCCTATGGCTACACCTTC.

This rearrangement joins TRBV24-1 to TRBJ2-5; D may correspond to TRBD1 or TRBD2 (5 bases each). The CDR3 has 14 residues. Germline CDR1 KGHDR, CDR2 SFDVKD. Trimming left V 0 bases short and J 5 bases short, with 9 bases between. The CDR3 DNA reads TGTGCCACCAGTGATTTGGGGGGTACGGAGACCCAGTACTTC. Protein sequence: CATSDLGGTETQYF.

This rearrangement joins TRBV5-4 to TRBJ1-1; maybe TRBD1 (6 bases). The V gene's germline CDR1 is SGHNT and CDR2 YYREEE (reference sequence). This CDR3 contains 17 residues. The ends were cut back, 4 bases at V and 3 bases at J, with 22 bases in the middle. CDR3 sequence (DNA): TGTGCCAGCAGCAGCGGGCAGGGGCTTTCGAGGGACACTGAAGCTTTCTTT. It is translated as CASSSGQGLSRDTEAFF. Variable domain in full (rest from reference TRBV5-4 and TRBJ1-1): ETGVTQSPTHLIKTRGQQVTLRCSSQSGHNTVSWYQQALGQGPQFIFQYYREEENGRGNFPPRFSGLQFPNYSSELNVNALELDDSALYLCASSSGQGLSRDTEAFFGQGTRLTVV.

This chain joins TRBV7-2 and TRBJ2-7; tentative D call: TRBD2 (5 bases). The germline gives CDR1 SGHTA, CDR2 FQGNSA. The CDR3 loop spans 13 amino acids. V lost 5 bases, J lost 7 bases, and 15 bases lay in between. The CDR3 protein is CASSQTQRGEQYF. For the CDR3, the DNA is TGTGCCAGCAGCCAAACCCAGCGAGGGGAGCAGTACTTC.

The rearrangement links TRBV5-1 to TRBJ2-5; the match to TRBD2 covers 8 bases. Germline CDR1 SGHRS, CDR2 YFSETQ. This CDR3 region has 15 residues. Trimming at V came to 1 base and at J to 5 bases, leaving 7 bases not matched to a gene. The CDR3 protein is CASSLTGGPRETQYF. The CDR3 nucleotides read TGCGCCAGCAGCTTGACGGGGGGGCCTCGGGAGACCCAGTACTTC.

The chain couples TRBV27 to TRBJ1-2, with D possibly being TRBD1 (5 bases). CDR1 and CDR2 (germline): MNHEY, SMNVEV (reference sequence). The CDR3 contains 11 residues. Trimming pared 8 bases from V and 5 bases from J, leaving 9 bases between. CDR3 sequence: CASVGEYGYTF. The CDR3 nucleotides read TGTGCCAGCGTGGGGGAATATGGCTACACCTTC.

The rearrangement links TRBV27 to TRBJ2-7; TRBD1 matches 10 bases. CDR3 length equals 15 residues. Trimming cost V 5 bases and J 3 bases; bases outside gene matches: 7. The germline gives CDR1 MNHEY, CDR2 SMNVEV (reference sequence). This CDR3 reads CASSILGTGVYEQYF. The CDR3 DNA reads as TGTGCCAGCAGTATCCTAGGGACAGGGGTCTACGAGCAGTACTTC.

V usage is TRBV3-1 (or the pseudogene TRBV3-2) and J usage is TRBJ1-3; perhaps TRBD1 as D (5 bases). V dropped 2 bases and J dropped 2 bases, with 19 bases sitting between them. There are 18 residues in the CDR3. CDR1 and CDR2 (germline): LGHDT, YNNKEL (reference sequence). The CDR3 sequence: CASSQSWGTVGAGNTIYF. CDR3 nucleotides: TGTGCCAGCAGCCAATCCTGGGGCACCGTGGGCGCTGGAAACACCATATATTTT.

The chain joins TRBV3-1 (or the pseudogene TRBV3-2) to TRBJ2-7, with D uncertain. Germline V lookup: CDR1 LGHDT, CDR2 YNNKEL (reference sequence). This CDR3 is built from 13 residues. V was clipped by 1 base and J by 6 bases, with 10 bases between them. CDR3 sequence reads: CASSQVLAFEQYF. DNA of the CDR3: TGTGCCAGCAGCCAAGTTCTGGCCTTCGAGCAGTACTTC.